These 28 T cell receptor beta chains originate from one sample sequenced in a study of monozygotic twins with inflammatory bowel disease. Reanalyzing the 5' RACE reads, TCRdb keeps one entry per CDR3 protein, without DNA. This sample contains around 210,000 distinct CDR3 sequences. Material: blood. The receptors originated from a human donor with ulcerative colitis or Crohn's disease, or a healthy co-twin of an affected twin (not recorded which).

The gene calls are TRBV18 and TRBJ2-5; lacking DNA, the TRBD1 call made by TCRdb goes unchecked. The CDR3 length is 14 residues. The V gene's germline CDR1 is KGHSH and CDR2 LQKENI. Here the CDR3 reads CASSPGPGGETQYF.

V usage is TRBV6-2 or TRBV6-3 and J usage is TRBJ2-5. Germline V gene sequence: CDR1 MNHEY, CDR2 SVGEGT. This CDR3 has 15 residues. The CDR3 loop is CASSYSSGDQETQYF.

V and J are TRBV12-3 or TRBV12-4 and TRBJ1-5; TCRdb selects TRBD1, and the lack of DNA leaves this call unchecked. The CDR3 loop spans 15 amino acids. CDR3 loop: CASSLEGLGNQPQHF.

This chain joins TRBV12-3 or TRBV12-4 and TRBJ2-1; TCRdb selects TRBD2, and the lack of DNA leaves this call unchecked. The CDR3 runs to 15 residues. The CDR3 sequence: CASSGSSGRADEQFF.

The chain couples TRBV5-1 to TRBJ2-5; absent DNA, TCRdb's TRBD2 call cannot be checked. CDR3 length: 18 amino acids. CDR1 is SGHRS, CDR2 YFSETQ, per germline. The CDR3 reads CASSYLAGSGRSQKTQYF.

The gene calls are TRBV5-1 and TRBJ2-7. This CDR3 has 16 residues. The germline V gene has CDR1 SGHRS and CDR2 YFSETQ. CDR3: CASSLGLSGFAYEQYF.

The chain links TRBV9 to TRBJ1-1. CDR3 size: 13 residues. Germline values: CDR1 SGDLS, CDR2 YYNGEE. The CDR3 reads CASSVDSDTEAFF.

The V and J genes are TRBV5-4 and TRBJ1-5; with no DNA, the TCRdb D assignment of TRBD1 cannot be verified. The CDR3 is made up of 21 amino acids. The germline V gene encodes CDR1 SGHNT and CDR2 YYREEE (reference sequence). The CDR3 sequence: CASSLYPLRGQGSPGNQPQHF. The variable domain in full, completed from reference TRBV5-4 and TRBJ1-5, reads ETGVTQSPTHLIKTRGQQVTLRCSSQSGHNTVSWYQQALGQGPQFIFQYYREEENGRGNFPPRFSGLQFPNYSSELNVNALELDDSALYLCASSLYPLRGQGSPGNQPQHFGDGTRLSIL.

V gene TRBV7-3 combines with J gene TRBJ2-2; TCRdb picks TRBD2, but there is no DNA to check that call. Germline CDR1 and CDR2: SGHTA and FQGTGA. This CDR3 region has 16 residues. CDR3 amino acids: CASSLGGPSFTGELFF.

The J gene is TRBJ2-5, the V gene TRBV5-5. From germline, CDR1 is SGHKS and CDR2 YYEKEE (reference sequence). This CDR3 comprises 12 residues. The CDR3 loop reads CASSLTQWTQYF.

V gene TRBV11-2 combines with J gene TRBJ2-1; TCRdb gives TRBD1 as the D gene, but with no DNA this cannot be confirmed. This CDR3 contains 15 residues. Germline CDR1 SGHAT, CDR2 FQNNGV. CDR3 protein: CASSLLRGTYNEQFF.

The gene calls are TRBV5-1 and TRBJ2-3; there is no DNA to check the TCRdb D call of TRBD1. The CDR3 runs 15 residues. In germline, CDR1 is SGHRS, CDR2 YFSETQ. The CDR3 spells CASGGGTASTDTQYF. The full variable domain, its missing parts supplied by reference TRBV5-1 and TRBJ2-3, is KAGVTQTPRYLIKTRGQQVTLSCSPISGHRSVSWYQQTPGQGLQFLFEYFSETQRNKGNFPGRFSGRQFSNSRSEMNVSTLELGDSALYLCASGGGTASTDTQYFGPGTRLTVL.

The chain recombines TRBV18 with TRBJ2-4; checking the TCRdb D call of TRBD1 is not possible without DNA. From germline, CDR1 is KGHSH and CDR2 LQKENI. The CDR3 runs 17 residues. This CDR3 is CASSPTMGQGSKNIQYF. The entire variable domain, with the rest obtained from reference TRBV18 and TRBJ2-4, is as follows: NAGVMQNPRHLVRRRGQEARLRCSPMKGHSHVYWYRQLPEEGLKFMVYLQKENIIDESGMPKERFSAEFPKEGPSILRIQQVVRGDSAAYFCASSPTMGQGSKNIQYFGAGTRLSVL.

This chain links TRBV12-3 or TRBV12-4 with TRBJ2-3. The CDR3 contains 13 residues. CDR3 in amino acids: CASSQDSTDTQYF.

The chain has TRBV15 and TRBJ2-1; the D call of TRBD1 rests on TCRdb alone, since no DNA is present to check it. Germline V gene sequence: CDR1 LNHNV, CDR2 YYDKDF (reference sequence). This CDR3 has 16 amino acids. This chain's CDR3 is CATSTRRDRVYNEQFF.

The CDR3 region is CASSPPAPTEAFF. The chain links TRBV12-3 or TRBV12-4 to TRBJ1-1. The CDR3 covers 13 residues.

The chain combines TRBV20-1 with TRBJ1-4; the D call from TCRdb, TRBD1, cannot be confirmed without DNA. The CDR3 loop spans 15 amino acids. Looked up from germline, CDR1 is DFQATT and CDR2 is SNEGSKA (reference sequence). The CDR3 loop is CSARGLGTGHEKLFF.

The V gene is TRBV14, the J gene TRBJ1-1; the TCRdb call, TRBD1, lacks DNA for checking. From germline, CDR1 is SGHDN and CDR2 FVKESK. This CDR3 region has 14 residues. This chain's CDR3 is CASSQQGMGTEAFF.

The gene calls are TRBV20-1 and TRBJ1-6; the D call from TCRdb, TRBD1, cannot be confirmed without DNA. The V gene's germline CDR1 is DFQATT and CDR2 SNEGSKA (reference sequence). The CDR3 is made up of 11 amino acids. CDR3: CSATSPAPLHF.

V gene TRBV7-9 combines with J gene TRBJ2-6. CDR3 length equals 15 residues. The V gene's germline CDR1 is SEHNR and CDR2 FQNEAQ (reference sequence). The CDR3 sequence: CASSFFEAGANVLTF.

V is TRBV5-1 and J is TRBJ2-1. Germline V lookup: CDR1 SGHRS, CDR2 YFSETQ. The CDR3 extends over 16 amino acids. The CDR3 sequence: CASSLMPSNTDGEQFF.

V usage is TRBV4-1 and J usage is TRBJ1-2; TCRdb returns TRBD1, unconfirmable since there is no DNA. CDR1 MGHRA and CDR2 YSYEKL come from the germline V gene. The length of the CDR3 is 14 residues. This CDR3 reads CASSRSGTGDGYTF.

The CDR3 protein is CASSQGMTPLHF. V is TRBV14 and J is TRBJ1-6. The germline CDR1 and CDR2 sequences are SGHDN and FVKESK. The CDR3 runs 12 residues.

The chain employs TRBV29-1 and TRBJ2-7; no DNA is available, so the TRBD1 call from TCRdb remains unchecked. Per the germline V gene, CDR1 is SQVTM and CDR2 is ANQGSEA. The CDR3 is made up of 15 amino acids. The CDR3 loop is CSVEAPAGETYEQYF.

CDR3 sequence: CASSLDRSSTDTQYF. The chain joins TRBV5-1 to TRBJ2-3. Germline-derived CDR1 and CDR2 are SGHRS and YFSETQ. The CDR3 contains 15 residues.

The V call is TRBV6-1, the J call TRBJ1-2; absent DNA, TCRdb's TRBD1 call cannot be checked. Germline V gives CDR1 MNHNS, CDR2 SASEGT. The length of the CDR3 is 14 residues. CDR3 protein: CASWNSGINYGYTF.

The chain couples TRBV7-9 to TRBJ1-4; the D gene TCRdb calls, TRBD1, cannot be checked with no DNA. This CDR3 is 15 amino acids long. Germline CDR1 reads SEHNR; CDR2 reads FQNEAQ (reference sequence). CDR3 sequence reads: CASSFSTGGAGKLFF.

The rearrangement uses TRBV5-1 and TRBJ1-3. In germline, CDR1 is SGHRS, CDR2 YFSETQ. The CDR3 runs to 14 residues. CDR3 in amino acids: CASSLEGSGNTIYF.